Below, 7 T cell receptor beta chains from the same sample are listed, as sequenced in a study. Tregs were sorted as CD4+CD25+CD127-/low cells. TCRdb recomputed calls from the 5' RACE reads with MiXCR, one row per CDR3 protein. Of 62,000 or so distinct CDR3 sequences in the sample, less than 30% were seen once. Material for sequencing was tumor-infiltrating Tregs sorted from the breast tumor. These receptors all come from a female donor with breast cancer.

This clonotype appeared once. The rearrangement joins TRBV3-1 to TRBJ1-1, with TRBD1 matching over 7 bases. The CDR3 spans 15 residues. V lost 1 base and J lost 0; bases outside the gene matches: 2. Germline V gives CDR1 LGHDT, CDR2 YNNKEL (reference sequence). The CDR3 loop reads CASSQGGQLNTEAFF. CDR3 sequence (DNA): TGTGCCAGCAGCCAAGGGGGACAGTTGAACACTGAAGCTTTCTTT.

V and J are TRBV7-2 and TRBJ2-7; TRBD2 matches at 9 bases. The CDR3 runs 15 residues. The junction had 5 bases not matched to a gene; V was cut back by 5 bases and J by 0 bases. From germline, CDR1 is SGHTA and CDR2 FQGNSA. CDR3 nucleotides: TGTGCCAGCAGCGGCTCTAGCGGGGTCTCCTACGAGCAGTACTTC. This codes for CASSGSSGVSYEQYF. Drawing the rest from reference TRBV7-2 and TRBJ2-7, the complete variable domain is GAGVSQSPSNKVTEKGKDVELRCDPISGHTALYWYRQSLGQGLEFLIYFQGNSAPDKSGLPSDRFSAERTGGSVSTLTIQRTQQEDSAVYLCASSGSSGVSYEQYFGPGTRLTVT.

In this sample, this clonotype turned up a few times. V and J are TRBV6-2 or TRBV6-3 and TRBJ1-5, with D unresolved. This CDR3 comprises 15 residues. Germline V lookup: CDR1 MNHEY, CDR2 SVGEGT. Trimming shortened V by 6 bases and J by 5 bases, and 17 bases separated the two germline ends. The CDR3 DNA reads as TGTGCCAGCAGCCGGGAAATAGCCCAATATCAGCCCCAGCATTTT. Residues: CASSREIAQYQPQHF.

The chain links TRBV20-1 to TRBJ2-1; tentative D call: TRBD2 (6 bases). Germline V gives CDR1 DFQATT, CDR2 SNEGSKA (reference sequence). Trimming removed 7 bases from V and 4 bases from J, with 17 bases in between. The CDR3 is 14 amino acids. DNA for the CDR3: TGCAGTGTTAAAGGCGGGAATCCATACAATGAGCAGTTCTTC. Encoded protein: CSVKGGNPYNEQFF.

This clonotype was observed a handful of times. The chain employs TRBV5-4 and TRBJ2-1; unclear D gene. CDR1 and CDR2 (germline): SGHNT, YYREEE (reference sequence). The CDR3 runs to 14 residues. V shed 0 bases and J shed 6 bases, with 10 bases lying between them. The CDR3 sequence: CASSLAGNSNEQFF. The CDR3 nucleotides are TGTGCCAGCAGCTTGGCGGGTAACTCCAATGAGCAGTTCTTC. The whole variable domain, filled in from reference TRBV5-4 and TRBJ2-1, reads ETGVTQSPTHLIKTRGQQVTLRCSSQSGHNTVSWYQQALGQGPQFIFQYYREEENGRGNFPPRFSGLQFPNYSSELNVNALELDDSALYLCASSLAGNSNEQFFGPGTRLTVL.

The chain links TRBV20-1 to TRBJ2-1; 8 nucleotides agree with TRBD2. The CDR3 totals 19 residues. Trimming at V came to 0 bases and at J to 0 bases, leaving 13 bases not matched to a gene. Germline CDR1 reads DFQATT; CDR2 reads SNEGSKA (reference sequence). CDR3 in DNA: TGCAGTGCTAGAGATTCCCGGGTGGGCGGGAGGCCCTCCTACAATGAGCAGTTCTTC. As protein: CSARDSRVGGRPSYNEQFF.

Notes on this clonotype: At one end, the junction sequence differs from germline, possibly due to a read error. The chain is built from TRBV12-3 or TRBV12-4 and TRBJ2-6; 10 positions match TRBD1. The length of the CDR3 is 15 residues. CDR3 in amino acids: CAGSLAGTGENVLTF. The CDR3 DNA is TGTGCCGGCAGTTTAGCCGGGACAGGGGAAAACGTCCTGACTTTC.